The next 24 T cell receptor beta chains were all read from a single sample in a study of cytomegalovirus exposure and HLA in healthy donors. The PCR employed 60 Vbeta primers together with 13 Jbeta primers. The method was immunoSEQ multiplex PCR; TCRdb's version includes in-frame clones alone and lacks a portion of them. The sample has roughly 190,000 clones, over 80% seen once; the top ten hold 1% to 1.5%. Sequenced input: PBMCs. The source is a young man in good health and CMV-seronegative.

V gene TRBV2 combines with J gene TRBJ2-1; 11 bases align to TRBD1. J lost 5 bases, V lost 3 bases, and 6 bases had no gene match. CDR1 is SNHLY, CDR2 FYNNEI, per germline. There are 16 residues in the CDR3. For the CDR3, the DNA is TGTGCCAGCAGTGATCCTGGACAGGGGGCAGACAATGAGCAGTTCTTC. Encoded protein: CASSDPGQGADNEQFF.

The chain joins TRBV27 to TRBJ2-1, with unresolved D. Germline V gene data show CDR1 as MNHEY and CDR2 as SMNVEV (reference sequence). Trimming cost V 6 bases and J 4 bases, with 4 bases left between them. This CDR3 spans 11 amino acids. The chain's CDR3 is CASSLYNEQFF. Written as DNA, the CDR3 is TGTGCCAGCAGCCTTTACAATGAGCAGTTCTTC.

The V call is TRBV2, the J call TRBJ2-1; TRBD2 might be the D (6 bases). The germline V gene encodes CDR1 SNHLY and CDR2 FYNNEI. The CDR3 runs to 16 residues. V dropped 2 bases and J dropped 15 bases, with 26 bases sitting between them. The CDR3 sequence: CASSEQLPVTGPGGFF. The DNA for the CDR3 is TGTGCCAGCAGTGAACAGTTACCGGTGACGGGCCCCGGGGGGTTCTTC.

This rearrangement joins TRBV5-1 to TRBJ1-2; 7 nucleotides line up with TRBD1. In germline, CDR1 is SGHRS, CDR2 YFSETQ. Trimming removed 3 bases from V and 5 bases from J; junction bases left unmatched: 4. This CDR3 spans 13 amino acids. CDR3 amino acids: CASSSVTGYGYTF. CDR3 sequence (DNA): TGCGCCAGCAGCTCAGTGACAGGGTATGGCTACACCTTC.

This chain connects TRBV12-2 to TRBJ1-5. TRBV12-2 is noted as a pseudogene. The CDR3 contains 12 residues. CDR3 DNA: TGTGCAAGTCGCTTGAGGGCGGGGCCACCGCATTTT. Translated, it gives CASRLRAGPPHF.

The rearrangement joins TRBV19 to TRBJ2-1; 7 positions agree with TRBD1. V was pared by 6 bases and J by 3 bases, with 11 bases of the junction left unmatched. The CDR3 has 16 residues. Germline CDR1 reads LNHDA; CDR2 reads SQIVND (reference sequence). The CDR3 here is CASRHGTAHGYNEQFF. The CDR3 DNA reads as TGTGCCAGTAGACACGGGACAGCGCACGGCTACAATGAGCAGTTCTTC.

The chain links TRBV7-9 to TRBJ2-3; perhaps TRBD1 as D (5 bases). CDR1 and CDR2 (germline): SEHNR, FQNEAQ (reference sequence). The CDR3 covers 15 residues. Trimming took off 5 bases at V and 2 bases at J, with 14 bases between the two ends. CDR3 in DNA: TGTGCCAGCAGCCCCTGGTCCAGGGCCACAGATACGCAGTATTTT. Translation: CASSPWSRATDTQYF.

The genes are TRBV2 and TRBJ2-5; a weak D match, TRBD2 (5 bases). Germline CDR1 is SNHLY and CDR2 is FYNNEI. V was pared by 8 bases and J by 5 bases, with 24 bases between. This CDR3 region has 16 residues. CDR3 sequence (DNA): TGTGCCAGCGACGGGAATCCAGGCGCCTCGTACGAGACCCAGTACTTC. Protein sequence: CASDGNPGASYETQYF.

The chain couples TRBV6-4 to TRBJ1-4, with TRBD1 as a possible D gene (6 bases). Trimming removed 0 bases at V and 0 bases at J, with 8 bases between. The CDR3 is 16 amino acids. Germline V lookup: CDR1 MRHNA, CDR2 SNTAGT. The CDR3 DNA sequence: TGTGCCAGCAGTGACTCGAACAGGGCAACTAATGAAAAACTGTTTTTT. This sequence encodes CASSDSNRATNEKLFF.

The gene calls are TRBV2 and TRBJ2-7, with D perhaps TRBD1 (5 bases). Germline CDR1 SNHLY, CDR2 FYNNEI. V lost 6 bases to trimming and J lost 2 bases, with 14 bases between them. The CDR3 spans 14 residues. This CDR3 is CASREQVTTYEQYF. CDR3 DNA: TGTGCCAGCAGAGAACAGGTGACCACCTACGAGCAGTACTTC.

V usage is TRBV15 and J usage is TRBJ1-5; D uncertain. The CDR3 is 15 residues long. V was pared by 0 bases and J by 6 bases, with 12 bases between. Germline V gene lookup returns CDR1 LNHNV and CDR2 YYDKDF (reference sequence). In DNA form, the CDR3 reads TGTGCCACCAGCAGAGATCATCTTCTCGGTCAGCCCCAGCATTTT. This translates into CATSRDHLLGQPQHF.

This chain joins TRBV4-2 and TRBJ2-7; 9 bases line up with TRBD2. The CDR3 is 15 residues long. Germline-derived CDR1 and CDR2 are LGHNA and YNFKEQ. J was trimmed by 3 bases and V by 7 bases; bases with no gene match: 10. In DNA, the CDR3 is TGTGCCAGCACCTATGGGACTAGCCGATTCTACGAGCAGTACTTC. This translates into CASTYGTSRFYEQYF.

Here the CDR3 DNA reads TGTGCCAGCAGCGAGGGGGGACTAACCGGGGAGCTGTTTTTT. It encodes CASSEGGLTGELFF. The rearrangement uses TRBV9 and TRBJ2-2, with D maybe TRBD2 (7 bases). V was clipped by 3 bases and J by 5 bases, with 11 bases between them. The CDR3 is 14 amino acids. Germline lookup yields CDR1 SGDLS and CDR2 YYNGEE. The complete variable domain, with remaining parts taken from reference TRBV9 and TRBJ2-2, reads DSGVTQTPKHLITATGQRVTLRCSPRSGDLSVYWYQQSLDQGLQFLIQYYNGEERAKGNILERFSAQQFPDLHSELNLSSLELGDSALYFCASSEGGLTGELFFGEGSRLTVL.

This sequence joins TRBV7-2 and TRBJ1-2, with 7 bases fitting TRBD1. CDR1 is SGHTA and CDR2 is FQGNSA in the germline V gene. The CDR3 is made up of 11 amino acids. V lost 4 bases and J lost 10; bases outside the gene matches: 3. CDR3 bases: TGTGCCAGCAGCTCGGGACAGTTCTACACCTTC. This encodes CASSSGQFYTF.

This clone occurred a few times. This rearrangement joins TRBV5-1 to TRBJ2-7, with unresolved D. This CDR3 is 11 amino acids long. Trimming removed 3 bases from V and 4 bases from J, with 5 bases in between. Germline values: CDR1 SGHRS, CDR2 YFSETQ. The CDR3 DNA follows: TGCGCCAGCAGCTCCAATTACGAGCAGTACTTC. As protein: CASSSNYEQYF.

V and J are TRBV6-6 and TRBJ1-1; TRBD1 is a possible D gene (5 bases). CDR3 length equals 14 residues. The V end was cut by 7 bases, the J end by 0 bases, with 12 bases between. CDR1 and CDR2 from the germline V gene are MNHNY and SVGAGI (reference sequence). Written as DNA, the CDR3 is TGTGCCAGCACCTCAGGGTCATTGAACACTGAAGCTTTCTTT. It translates to CASTSGSLNTEAFF.

The rearrangement uses TRBV2 and TRBJ2-6; tentative D call: TRBD2 (5 bases). Germline V CDR1 and CDR2: SNHLY, FYNNEI. CDR3 length equals 13 residues. The CDR3 DNA reads as TGTGGCCGGCAAGAGGGTGGGGCCAACGTCCTGACTTTC. The encoded protein is CGRQEGGANVLTF.

The V call is TRBV6-6, the J call TRBJ1-1; D unresolved. V was pared by 5 bases and J by 1 base, with 11 bases between. The germline V gene encodes CDR1 MNHNY and CDR2 SVGAGI (reference sequence). This CDR3 is built from 14 residues. CDR3: CASSPSVRNTEAFF. The CDR3 coding sequence is TGTGCCAGCAGTCCATCGGTGCGGAACACTGAAGCTTTCTTT.

The chain couples TRBV5-5 to TRBJ1-2; possible D gene TRBD1, 6 bases. Germline V lookup: CDR1 SGHKS, CDR2 YYEKEE (reference sequence). Trimming removed 5 bases at V and 2 bases at J, with 13 bases between. The CDR3 has 14 amino acids. The CDR3 is CASSRDRQNYGYTF. The CDR3 DNA reads as TGTGCCAGCAGTCGAGACAGGCAAAACTATGGCTACACCTTC.

The chain is built from TRBV29-1 and TRBJ2-7; D is unclear. The CDR3 runs to 12 residues. V was clipped by 4 bases and J by 1 base, with 8 bases between them. Germline V gene lookup returns CDR1 SQVTM and CDR2 ANQGSEA. The DNA for the CDR3 is TGCAGCGTTGCCTTCGGTTCCTACGAGCAGTACTTC. This codes for CSVAFGSYEQYF.

This clone was seen a handful of times. J is TRBJ1-5 and V is TRBV5-1; D perhaps matches TRBD1 (5 bases). Germline CDR1 reads SGHRS; CDR2 reads YFSETQ. The CDR3 sequence is 16 residues long. The germline V and J ends were trimmed by 1 base and 6 bases, with 17 bases remaining between them. The CDR3 protein is CASSLSRVVCGQPQHF. CDR3 bases: TGCGCCAGCAGCTTGAGCAGGGTAGTTTGCGGTCAGCCCCAGCATTTT.

V is TRBV6-5 and J is TRBJ1-1, with D perhaps matching TRBD1 (5 bases). Per the germline V gene, CDR1 is MNHEY and CDR2 is SVGAGI. The CDR3 is 15 residues long. Trimming shortened V by 0 bases and J by 1 base, and 9 bases separated the two germline ends. The CDR3 DNA reads as TGTGCCAGCAGTTACTCCGGGGGGTGGAACACTGAAGCTTTCTTT. This sequence encodes CASSYSGGWNTEAFF.

The rearrangement links TRBV28 to TRBJ2-2; TRBD1 might be the D (6 bases). This CDR3 is 18 amino acids long. V lost 3 bases and J lost 1, with 18 bases in between. Germline V lookup: CDR1 MDHEN, CDR2 SYDVKM. For the CDR3, the DNA is TGTGCCAGCAGTTTTCATAAAACGACAGGCGAGAACACCGGGGAGCTGTTTTTT. Protein: CASSFHKTTGENTGELFF.

The chain carries TRBV11-2 and TRBJ2-2, with D possibly TRBD1 on 6 matching bases. The V end lost 2 bases, the J end lost 4 bases, and 11 bases lay between the germline ends. This CDR3 contains 15 residues. Germline lookup yields CDR1 SGHAT and CDR2 FQNNGV. CDR3 amino acids: CASSLSRGGTGELFF. For the CDR3, the DNA is TGTGCCAGCAGCTTATCCAGGGGTGGCACCGGGGAGCTGTTTTTT.